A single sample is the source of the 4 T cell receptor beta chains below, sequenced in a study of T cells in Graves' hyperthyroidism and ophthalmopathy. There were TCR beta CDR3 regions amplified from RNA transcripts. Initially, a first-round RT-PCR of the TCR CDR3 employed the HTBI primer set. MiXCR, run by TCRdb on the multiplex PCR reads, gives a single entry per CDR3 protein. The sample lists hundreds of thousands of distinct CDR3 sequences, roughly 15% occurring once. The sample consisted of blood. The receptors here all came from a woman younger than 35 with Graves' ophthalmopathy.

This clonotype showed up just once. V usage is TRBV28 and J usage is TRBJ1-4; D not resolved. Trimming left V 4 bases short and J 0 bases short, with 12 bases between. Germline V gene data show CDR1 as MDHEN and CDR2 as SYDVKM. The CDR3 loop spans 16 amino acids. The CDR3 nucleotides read TGTGCCAGCAGTTACCCTACCGGGGCAACTAATGAAAAACTGTTTTTT. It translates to CASSYPTGATNEKLFF. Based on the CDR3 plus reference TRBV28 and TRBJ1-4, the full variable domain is DVKVTQSSRYLVKRTGEKVFLECVQDMDHENMFWYRQDPGLGLRLIYFSYDVKMKEKGDIPEGYSVSREKKERFSLILESASTNQTSMYLCASSYPTGATNEKLFFGSGTQLSVL.

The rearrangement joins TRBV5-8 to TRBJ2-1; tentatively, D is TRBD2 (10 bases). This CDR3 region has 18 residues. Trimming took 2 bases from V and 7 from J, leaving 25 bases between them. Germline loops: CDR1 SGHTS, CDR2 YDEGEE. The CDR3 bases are TGTGCCAGCAGCTTAGACAGGGGGTTACTAGCGGGGACAAATGAGCAGTTCTTC. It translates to CASSLDRGLLAGTNEQFF.

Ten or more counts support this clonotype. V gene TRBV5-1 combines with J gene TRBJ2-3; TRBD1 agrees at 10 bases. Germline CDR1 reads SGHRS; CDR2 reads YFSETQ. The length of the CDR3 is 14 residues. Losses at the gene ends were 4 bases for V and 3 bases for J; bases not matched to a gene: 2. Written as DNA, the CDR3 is TGCGCCAGCAGCACGGGACAGGGGACAGATACGCAGTATTTT. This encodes CASSTGQGTDTQYF.

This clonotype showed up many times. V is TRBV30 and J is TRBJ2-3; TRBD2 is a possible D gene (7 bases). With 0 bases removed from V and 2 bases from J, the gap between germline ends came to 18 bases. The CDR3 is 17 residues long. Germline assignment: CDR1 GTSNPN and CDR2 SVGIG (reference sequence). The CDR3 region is CAWSVLPRGATTDTQYF. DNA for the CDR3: TGTGCCTGGAGTGTACTCCCCCGGGGGGCCACCACAGATACGCAGTATTTT. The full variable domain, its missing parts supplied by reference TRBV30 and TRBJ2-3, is SQTIHQWPATLVQPVGSPLSLECTVEGTSNPNLYWYRQAAGRGLQLLFYSVGIGQISSEVPQNLSASRPQDRQFILSSKKLLLSDSGFYLCAWSVLPRGATTDTQYFGPGTRLTVL.